This record concerns one T cell receptor beta chain sequence. Its specificity is unknown. These data originate in a study of T cell responses to AZD1222 COVID-19 vaccine. The repertoire was sequenced with immunoSEQ multiplex PCR; TCRdb's copy has only in-frame clones and lacks some. The repertoire consists of about 50,000 clones, with about 80% occurring once and the leading ten covering 4% to 5%. Germline CDR1 is SNHLY and CDR2 is FYNNEI. The CDR3 spans 13 residues. Study-wide findings and caveats: White British donors predominated, females outnumbered males, and clonal diversity was possibly underestimated.

The sequencing here drew on peripheral blood, taken 28 days after the second AZD1222 dose. This sequence originates from an adult who received the AZD1222 COVID-19 vaccine. The gene calls are TRBV2 and TRBJ2-7, with D uncertain. CDR3 DNA sequence: TGTGCCAGCAGTGAAGGTTTTCCCTCTTTCCCCCACGTC. Amino acid sequence: CASSEGFPSFPHV.